The 30 T cell receptor beta chains reported below all come from one sample, sequenced in a study of identical twins. TCRdb called the 5' RACE reads again in MiXCR, with one record for every CDR3 protein. The sample lists some 270,000 distinct CDR3 sequences; about 8.5% were seen once. This sample was shared with a second study, whose subject was yellow fever vaccine responses in identical twins.

Material for sequencing was CD8+ T cells sorted from blood. Source of these receptors: a woman between 18 and 29 years old in good health.

Many counts were recorded for this clonotype. The CDR3 nucleotides read TGTGCCAGCAGTTTAAGCGGGAGCAATGAGCAGTTCTTC. This codes for CASSLSGSNEQFF. This chain joins TRBV27 and TRBJ2-1; 8 bases agree with TRBD2. J was trimmed by 6 bases and V by 2 bases; bases with no gene match: 0. The CDR3 runs to 13 residues. The germline V gene has CDR1 MNHEY and CDR2 SMNVEV (reference sequence).

This clonotype was observed at least ten times. The J gene is TRBJ1-1, the V gene TRBV27; unclear D gene. CDR1 and CDR2 (germline): MNHEY, SMNVEV (reference sequence). The CDR3 runs to 14 residues. V was pared by 1 base and J by 1 base, with 7 bases between. The CDR3 loop reads CASSLYSENTEAFF. The CDR3 nucleotides read TGTGCCAGCAGTTTATATTCAGAGAACACTGAAGCTTTCTTT.

There are a few counts of this clonotype. The chain carries TRBV2 and TRBJ2-3, with 11 bases aligning to TRBD2. The germline V gene has CDR1 SNHLY and CDR2 FYNNEI. This CDR3 comprises 15 residues. Unmatched junction bases numbered 10, after V lost 9 bases and J lost 5 bases. DNA for the CDR3: TGTGCCAGACACCTAAGGACTAGCGGGCGAGATACGCAGTATTTT. This encodes CARHLRTSGRDTQYF.

Notes on this clonotype: A much larger clonotype is one base distant, so this may be a read error. The gene calls are TRBV12-5 and TRBJ2-5, with 9 bases matching TRBD2. This CDR3 is 13 amino acids long. With 4 bases clipped from V and 6 bases from J, the junction kept 3 bases outside the gene matches. Germline CDR1 LGHNT, CDR2 FRNRAP. The DNA for the CDR3 is TGTGCTAGTGGTTCCCTAGCGGGGCAGACCCAGTACTTC. It specifies CASGSLAGQTQYF. The full variable domain, with the rest looked up from reference TRBV12-5 and TRBJ2-5, is DARVTQTPRHKVTEMGQEVTMRCQPILGHNTVFWYRQTMMQGLELLAYFRNRAPLDDSGMPKDRFSAEMPDATLATLKIQPSEPRDSAVYFCASGSLAGQTQYFGPGTRLLVL.

This clonotype came up a few times. The V and J genes are TRBV27 and TRBJ2-1; weak D call: TRBD1 (5 bases). The V gene's germline CDR1 is MNHEY and CDR2 SMNVEV (reference sequence). The CDR3 has 15 amino acids. With 7 bases removed from V and 0 bases from J, the gap between germline ends came to 13 bases. The CDR3 nucleotides are TGTGCCAGCAACAACCAGGGAAGCTCCTACAATGAGCAGTTCTTC. This gives the protein CASNNQGSSYNEQFF.

The chain carries TRBV30 and TRBJ1-6; no reliable D call. Trimming pared 4 bases from V and 5 bases from J, leaving 3 bases between. This CDR3 contains 11 residues. The germline gives CDR1 GTSNPN, CDR2 SVGIG (reference sequence). The CDR3 loop is CAWNDNSPLHF. For the CDR3, the DNA is TGTGCCTGGAATGATAATTCACCCCTCCACTTT.

V usage is TRBV7-8 and J usage is TRBJ2-5; 11 nucleotides match TRBD2. The CDR3 runs 20 residues. Germline V lookup: CDR1 SGHVS, CDR2 FQNEAQ. V shed 2 bases, J shed 0 bases, and the junction held 14 bases outside the gene matches. CDR3 region: CASSLKTSGGRVPNQETQYF. CDR3 bases: TGTGCCAGCAGCTTAAAAACTAGCGGGGGCCGTGTCCCAAACCAAGAGACCCAGTACTTC.

This clonotype was found many times. This rearrangement joins TRBV5-1 to TRBJ2-3, with 7 bases lining up with TRBD2. Germline-derived CDR1 and CDR2 are SGHRS and YFSETQ. Germline trimming cut 3 bases from V and 5 bases from J; bases unmatched to any gene: 6. The CDR3 extends over 14 amino acids. CDR3 region: CASSYGLEGDTQYF. CDR3 nucleotide sequence: TGCGCCAGCAGCTACGGACTAGAGGGAGATACGCAGTATTTT.

Ten or more counts support this clonotype. The genes are TRBV3-1 and TRBJ2-7; D unresolved. Trimming removed 4 bases at V and 7 bases at J, with 14 bases between. Germline V gives CDR1 LGHDT, CDR2 YNNKEL (reference sequence). This CDR3 contains 13 residues. The CDR3: CASSLAPTWEQYF. CDR3 DNA: TGTGCCAGCAGCCTCGCCCCGACTTGGGAGCAGTACTTC.

This chain uses TRBV20-1 with TRBJ2-1; 9 nucleotides line up with TRBD2. The CDR3 runs 17 residues. The J segment lost 3 bases and the V segment lost 0 bases, leaving 9 bases of the junction unmatched. Germline assignment: CDR1 DFQATT and CDR2 SNEGSKA (reference sequence). CDR3 sequence: CSARDRGSGGLYNEQFF. The DNA of the CDR3 is TGCAGTGCTAGAGACCGGGGTAGCGGGGGCCTCTACAATGAGCAGTTCTTC.

This clonotype was detected many times. The rearrangement joins TRBV12-3 or TRBV12-4 to TRBJ2-3; possibly TRBD1 for D (5 bases). The V and J ends lost 6 bases and 1 base respectively, with 8 bases between them. This CDR3 has 13 residues. The CDR3 here is CASRSRGTDTQYF. In nucleotides, the CDR3 is TGTGCCAGCAGGTCCAGGGGCACAGATACGCAGTATTTT.

This clonotype has more than one count but fewer than ten. The genes are TRBV15 and TRBJ2-7; D remains unclear. CDR1 LNHNV and CDR2 YYDKDF come from the germline V gene (reference sequence). The ends were cut back, 2 bases at V and 7 bases at J, with 15 bases in the middle. The CDR3 has 14 amino acids. As DNA, the CDR3 is TGTGCCACCAGCAGATCCAAACTTGGGAAAGAGCAGTACTTC. Its protein product is CATSRSKLGKEQYF.

This clonotype has at least ten counts. The chain is built from TRBV20-1 and TRBJ2-3; D ambiguous. This CDR3 spans 15 amino acids. The V and J ends lost 1 base and 1 base respectively, with 12 bases between them. Germline V gives CDR1 DFQATT, CDR2 SNEGSKA (reference sequence). In DNA, the CDR3 is TGCAGTGCTAGAGTCGGAGCCCTGCGCACAGATACGCAGTATTTT. Its protein product is CSARVGALRTDTQYF.

This chain joins TRBV20-1 and TRBJ2-1, with D possibly TRBD2 on 6 matching bases. The V end was cut by 1 base, the J end by 6 bases, with 13 bases between. Germline V gives CDR1 DFQATT, CDR2 SNEGSKA (reference sequence). This CDR3 spans 14 amino acids. CDR3 sequence reads: CSARGAGTFNEQFF. DNA of the CDR3: TGCAGTGCTAGAGGAGCCGGGACTTTCAATGAGCAGTTCTTC.

This clonotype was found many times. The chain is built from TRBV15 and TRBJ2-1; TRBD2 aligns across 9 bases. The V gene end was trimmed by 0 bases and the J gene end by 2 bases; junction bases not matched to a gene: 8. Germline values: CDR1 LNHNV, CDR2 YYDKDF (reference sequence). The CDR3 covers 18 residues. The CDR3 loop reads CATSRDKGGLAAYNEQFF. CDR3 DNA sequence: TGTGCCACCAGCAGAGATAAGGGGGGACTAGCAGCCTACAATGAGCAGTTCTTC. The full variable domain, its missing parts supplied by reference TRBV15 and TRBJ2-1, is DAMVIQNPRYQVTQFGKPVTLSCSQTLNHNVMYWYQQKSSQAPKLLFHYYDKDFNNEADTPDNFQSRRPNTSFCFLDIRSPGLGDTAMYLCATSRDKGGLAAYNEQFFGPGTRLTVL.

The gene calls are TRBV2 and TRBJ2-7; D unclear. Germline lookup yields CDR1 SNHLY and CDR2 FYNNEI. V shed 1 base and J shed 7 bases, with 14 bases lying between them. CDR3 size: 14 residues. In DNA form, the CDR3 reads TGTGCCAGCAGTGAAGTAGCTGAACTACGGGAGCAGTACTTC. It is translated as CASSEVAELREQYF.

CDR3 nucleotides: TGCGCCAGCAGCCAAGATCAGGGGGTTCCCGGGGAGCTGTTTTTT. This encodes CASSQDQGVPGELFF. V gene TRBV4-3 combines with J gene TRBJ2-2; TRBD1 agrees at 7 bases. V dropped 0 bases and J dropped 6; count of bases not matched to a gene: 4. CDR1 LGHNA and CDR2 YSLEER come from the germline V gene. CDR3 length: 15 residues.

This clonotype was detected ten times or more. The chain recombines TRBV10-3 with TRBJ2-7; 13 bases align to TRBD2. CDR1 is ENHRY and CDR2 is SYGVKD in the germline V gene. J gave up 2 bases and V 2 bases, and 3 bases lay outside the gene matches. This CDR3 region has 16 residues. CDR3 in DNA: TGTGCCATCAGTGAGGCGGGACTAGCGGGGACCTACGAGCAGTACTTC. Amino acid sequence: CAISEAGLAGTYEQYF.

This clonotype was observed a few times. The chain couples TRBV12-3 or TRBV12-4 to TRBJ2-3, with 11 bases that match TRBD2. With V trimmed by 6 bases and J by 2 bases, 13 bases remained unmatched. CDR3 size: 18 residues. The CDR3 reads CASRYTRRLAGYTDTQYF. The CDR3 DNA reads as TGTGCCAGCAGATATACCCGTCGACTAGCGGGGTACACAGATACGCAGTATTTT.

This rearrangement joins TRBV28 to TRBJ2-1, with 10 bases matching TRBD2. The germline gives CDR1 MDHEN, CDR2 SYDVKM. The J segment lost 7 bases and the V segment lost 10 bases, leaving 10 bases of the junction unmatched. The CDR3 extends over 14 amino acids. CDR3 loop: CATRERGGRNEQFF. As DNA, the CDR3 is TGTGCCACACGCGAGCGGGGGGGCAGGAATGAGCAGTTCTTC.

In its sample, this clonotype was seen many times. The genes are TRBV7-9 and TRBJ2-7; D is tentatively TRBD1 or TRBD2 (6 bases each). CDR1 and CDR2 (germline): SEHNR, FQNEAQ (reference sequence). Trimming shortened V by 0 bases and J by 5 bases, and 14 bases separated the two germline ends. The CDR3 consists of 15 residues. The CDR3 region is CASSLAQGGYHEQYF. In DNA form, the CDR3 reads TGTGCCAGCAGCTTAGCACAGGGAGGATACCACGAGCAGTACTTC.

The chain couples TRBV7-3 to TRBJ2-3; 14 nucleotides align to TRBD2. The CDR3 runs to 17 residues. The V segment lost 5 bases and the J segment 6 bases; nucleotides outside the gene matches: 10. Germline V gives CDR1 SGHTA, CDR2 FQGTGA. The CDR3 sequence is CASSEGLAGAGMDTQYF. CDR3 sequence (DNA): TGTGCCAGCAGCGAGGGACTAGCGGGGGCCGGCATGGATACGCAGTATTTT.

V usage is TRBV20-1 and J usage is TRBJ1-2; 11 bases agree with TRBD1. Germline CDR1 and CDR2: DFQATT and SNEGSKA (reference sequence). CDR3 length: 17 residues. V was clipped by 6 bases and J by 4 bases; unmatched bases: 16. The CDR3 region is CSAVLRGQGAVGYGYTF. The CDR3 nucleotides are TGCAGTGCCGTCCTTAGAGGACAGGGGGCGGTCGGCTATGGCTACACCTTC.

This clonotype was seen many times. CDR3 nucleotide sequence: TGTGCCAGCAGCTTGGGTGAGCTGAACAATGAGCAGTTCTTC. Translated, it gives CASSLGELNNEQFF. The chain links TRBV7-6 to TRBJ2-1; no firm D call. The length of the CDR3 is 14 residues. V shed 3 bases and J shed 5 bases, with 11 bases lying between them. Germline assignment: CDR1 SGHVS and CDR2 FNYEAQ.

The V and J genes are TRBV9 and TRBJ2-2; 11 nucleotides align to TRBD2. Losses at the gene ends were 0 bases for V and 4 bases for J; bases not matched to a gene: 11. CDR1 and CDR2 from the germline V gene are SGDLS and YYNGEE. CDR3 size: 19 residues. The CDR3 region is CASSVVPGLAEDTTGELFF. CDR3 DNA sequence: TGTGCCAGCAGCGTAGTCCCGGGACTAGCGGAAGACACCACCGGGGAGCTGTTTTTT.

The rearrangement links TRBV5-6 to TRBJ2-7; 8 bases align to TRBD1. Germline CDR1 SGHDT, CDR2 YYEEEE. Trimming removed 7 bases from V and 3 bases from J; junction bases left unmatched: 6. This CDR3 region has 13 residues. CDR3 DNA sequence: TGTGCCAGCGGCCACGGGACAGGCTACGAGCAGTACTTC. It encodes CASGHGTGYEQYF.

The chain links TRBV6-1 to TRBJ2-1, with TRBD2 identical over 9 bases. Unmatched junction bases numbered 15, after V lost 6 bases and J lost 0 bases. The CDR3 consists of 19 residues. Germline loops: CDR1 MNHNS, CDR2 SASEGT. As DNA, the CDR3 is TGTGCCAGCAGGCAGAGGACTAGCGACTATTTTAGCTCCTACAATGAGCAGTTCTTC. Protein: CASRQRTSDYFSSYNEQFF.

This clonotype showed up many times. This chain links TRBV4-2 with TRBJ2-1, with 8 positions matching TRBD2. The J segment lost 0 bases and the V segment lost 0 bases, leaving 1 base of the junction unmatched. The V gene's germline CDR1 is LGHNA and CDR2 YNFKEQ. CDR3 length equals 16 residues. The CDR3 protein is CASSQDTSGSYNEQFF. The DNA for the CDR3 is TGTGCCAGCAGCCAAGACACTAGCGGCTCCTACAATGAGCAGTTCTTC.

The chain is built from TRBV5-1 and TRBJ2-7; 11 positions match TRBD1. CDR1 is SGHRS, CDR2 YFSETQ, per germline. Trimming removed 0 bases from V and 4 bases from J; junction bases left unmatched: 9. The CDR3 is 17 amino acids. The CDR3 protein is CASSLVAGTGGPYEQYF. For the CDR3, the DNA is TGCGCCAGCAGCTTGGTTGCCGGGACAGGGGGACCTTACGAGCAGTACTTC. The full variable domain, with the rest looked up from reference TRBV5-1 and TRBJ2-7, is KAGVTQTPRYLIKTRGQQVTLSCSPISGHRSVSWYQQTPGQGLQFLFEYFSETQRNKGNFPGRFSGRQFSNSRSEMNVSTLELGDSALYLCASSLVAGTGGPYEQYFGPGTRLTVT.

The V gene is TRBV14, the J gene TRBJ2-1; D is unclear. Deletions cut 4 bases from V and 3 bases from J, with 4 bases between. This CDR3 region has 12 residues. Germline CDR1 reads SGHDN; CDR2 reads FVKESK. The CDR3 DNA sequence: TGTGCCAGCAGCCGAGTCTACAATGAGCAGTTCTTC. Translating it yields CASSRVYNEQFF.